What follows is one T cell receptor beta chain and its context. Its target is not known. Given a much more abundant clone one base away, this may be a read error. Library construction involved attaching unique molecular identifiers to individual cDNA molecules, which allowed quantitative, reproducible TCR counting. TCRdb processed the RACE reads anew with MiXCR; each CDR3 protein has one entry. The sample includes about 84,000 distinct CDR3 sequences, 10% to 12% of them seen just once. These data are taken from a study of human T cells and chemical hapten exposure. At the level of the study: Across its 20 to 30 weeks, the study gave patients weekly diphenylcyclopropenone doses to the scalp. General study findings and limits: Positive correlation was observed between PT1 expanded TCR counts and patch test score. The number of TCRs above 1 in 1000 frequency did not change after DPC sensitization.

The CDR3 runs 14 residues. Germline lookup yields CDR1 SGHAT and CDR2 FQDESV (reference sequence). Stated time point: patch test 3, about 24 weeks after DPC sensitization. Treatment indicated: therapeutic diphenylcyclopropenone sensitization with weekly scalp DPC. This chain links TRBV11-1 with TRBJ1-1; the match to TRBD1 covers 7 bases. This specimen was whole blood, taken in connection with sensitization to the hapten diphenylcyclopropenone (DPC). This receptor was obtained from a woman aged 45 to 65 with alopecia areata. Some clones in this sample may be carry-over from other donors' samples. In nucleotides, the CDR3 is TGTGCCAGCAGGCGGGACAGTTCGAACTCTGAAGCTTTCTTT. It is translated as CASRRDSSNSEAFF. The full variable domain, rest sourced from reference TRBV11-1 and TRBJ1-1, is EAEVAQSPRYKITEKSQAVAFWCDPISGHATLYWYRQILGQGPELLVQFQDESVVDDSQLPKDRFSAERLKGVDSTLKIQPAELGDSAMYLCASRRDSSNSEAFFGQGTRLTVV.